The 28 T cell receptor beta chains presented below share a single source sample, sequenced in a study of T cell responses to AZD1222 COVID-19 vaccine. Libraries were prepared by immunoSEQ multiplex PCR; TCRdb keeps only in-frame clonotypes and omits some of them. This repertoire shows fewer than 110,000 clones, around nine tenths found once; its top ten account for 20% to 25%. The sample in question was peripheral blood, obtained on day 0 of AZD1222 vaccination. These receptors were collected from an adult in good health.

This CDR3 is CASSAPLAATYEQYF. CDR3 coding DNA: TGTGCCAGCAGCGCACCACTAGCGGCTACCTACGAGCAGTACTTC. The rearrangement links TRBV5-4 to TRBJ2-7, with TRBD2 matching 8 bases. Germline V gene data show CDR1 as SGHNT and CDR2 as YYREEE (reference sequence). V was clipped by 4 bases and J by 2 bases; unmatched bases: 8. CDR3 size: 15 residues.

The V and J genes are TRBV2 and TRBJ1-1; D is perhaps TRBD1 (6 bases). Deletions cut 9 bases from V and 1 base from J, with 12 bases between. The CDR3 extends over 13 amino acids. The germline V gene has CDR1 SNHLY and CDR2 FYNNEI. CDR3 in amino acids: CARSIRGNTEAFF. CDR3 DNA: TGTGCCAGATCTATCAGGGGGAACACTGAAGCTTTCTTT.

The rearrangement joins TRBV4-3 to TRBJ2-3, with D unresolved. V was trimmed by 6 bases and J by 4 bases, leaving 8 bases between them. The length of the CDR3 is 12 residues. Germline V gene sequence: CDR1 LGHNA, CDR2 YSLEER. The CDR3 loop is CASSFGPDTQYF. The CDR3, as DNA: TGCGCCAGCAGTTTTGGGCCAGATACGCAGTATTTT.

The chain is built from TRBV4-3 and TRBJ2-3; 10 bases fit TRBD2. The CDR3 is 18 residues long. Trimming removed 0 bases from V and 5 bases from J; junction bases left unmatched: 11. Germline V lookup: CDR1 LGHNA, CDR2 YSLEER. The CDR3 DNA reads as TGCGCCAGCAGCCAAGAATGGGGGACTAGCGCCCCACGAGATACGCAGTATTTT. Translation gives CASSQEWGTSAPRDTQYF.

The genes are TRBV19 and TRBJ2-5; D call uncertain. With 5 bases removed from V and 4 bases from J, the gap between germline ends came to 14 bases. The CDR3 totals 14 residues. CDR1 is LNHDA, CDR2 SQIVND, per germline (reference sequence). The CDR3 reads CASSPSQVIETQYF. CDR3 bases: TGTGCCAGTAGTCCCTCTCAGGTCATAGAGACCCAGTACTTC.

The chain joins TRBV9 to TRBJ2-1; D is unclear. The length of the CDR3 is 13 residues. With 1 base removed from V and 5 bases from J, the gap between germline ends came to 7 bases. Germline V CDR1 and CDR2: SGDLS, YYNGEE. The CDR3 DNA reads as TGTGCCAGCAGCGTAACGACGAACAATGAGCAGTTCTTC. It encodes CASSVTTNNEQFF.

The genes are TRBV12-3 or TRBV12-4 and TRBJ2-1, with D perhaps assigned TRBD1 or TRBD2 (5 bases each). CDR3 size: 13 residues. Trimming left V 3 bases short and J 9 bases short, with 12 bases between. The CDR3 protein is CASSFGRGSEQFF. CDR3 coding DNA: TGTGCCAGCAGTTTCGGCCGGGGCAGTGAGCAGTTCTTC.

The rearrangement links TRBV7-9 to TRBJ1-6, with D unresolved. In germline, CDR1 is SEHNR, CDR2 FQNEAQ (reference sequence). The V gene lost 4 bases and the J gene lost 8 bases, with 3 bases spanning the gap. This CDR3 comprises 11 residues. CDR3 coding DNA: TGTGCCAGCAGCTCCTATTCACCCCTCCACTTT. The encoded protein is CASSSYSPLHF. Looking up the rest from reference TRBV7-9 and TRBJ1-6 gives the full variable domain: DTGVSQNPRHKITKRGQNVTFRCDPISEHNRLYWYRQTLGQGPEFLTYFQNEAQLEKSRLLSDRFSAERPKGSFSTLEIQRTEQGDSAMYLCASSSYSPLHFGNGTRLTVT.

The chain carries TRBV3-1 (or the pseudogene TRBV3-2) and TRBJ2-7; D gene uncertain. Germline V gives CDR1 LGHDT, CDR2 YNNKEL (reference sequence). V was cut by 5 bases and J by 1 base, with 15 bases left in between. This CDR3 region has 15 residues. The CDR3 loop reads CASSYYWTASYEQYF. The CDR3, as DNA: TGTGCCAGCAGCTACTATTGGACGGCGTCCTACGAGCAGTACTTC.

V and J are TRBV7-3 and TRBJ2-5; D may be TRBD2 (5 bases). Looked up from germline, CDR1 is SGHTA and CDR2 is FQGTGA. V dropped 2 bases and J dropped 7 bases, with 11 bases sitting between them. This CDR3 spans 13 amino acids. This CDR3 reads CASSLGGGATQYF. The CDR3 DNA reads as TGTGCCAGCAGCTTAGGAGGCGGAGCGACCCAGTACTTC.

J is TRBJ1-4 and V is TRBV12-3 or TRBV12-4; D remains unclear. The V and J ends lost 8 bases and 7 bases respectively, with 14 bases between them. The CDR3 totals 13 residues. Here the CDR3 reads CASGGRPFEKLFF. In nucleotides, the CDR3 is TGTGCCAGCGGTGGCAGACCATTTGAAAAACTGTTTTTT.

This chain uses TRBV9 with TRBJ1-6, with TRBD1 matching 7 bases. CDR1 is SGDLS, CDR2 YYNGEE, per germline. V dropped 3 bases and J dropped 7; count of bases not matched to a gene: 10. This CDR3 region has 16 residues. The CDR3 region is CASSAQGTSGNSPLHF. CDR3 nucleotides: TGTGCCAGCAGCGCACAGGGGACCTCGGGGAATTCACCCCTCCACTTT.

This clone was observed a single time. The CDR3 here is CASSRGAQYF. The CDR3 region has the DNA TGTGCCAGCTCAAGGGGGGCCCAGTACTTC. The chain uses TRBV28 and TRBJ2-5; possibly TRBD1 or TRBD2 for D (6 bases each). The germline CDR1 and CDR2 sequences are MDHEN and SYDVKM. Trimming stripped 8 bases from V and 9 bases from J, with 10 bases between. There are 10 residues in the CDR3.

This chain joins TRBV4-3 and TRBJ2-3; D call uncertain. Germline CDR1 is LGHNA and CDR2 is YSLEER. The CDR3 is 13 residues long. Trimming took off 5 bases at V and 10 bases at J, with 16 bases between the two ends. For the CDR3, the DNA is TGCGCCAGCAGCACTACTGGAGTACCGTCGCAGTATTTT. It is translated as CASSTTGVPSQYF.

The count of this clone is one. J is TRBJ2-3 and V is TRBV19; D possibly corresponds to TRBD2 (6 bases). The V end lost 3 bases, the J end lost 1 base, and 11 bases lay between the germline ends. The germline CDR1 and CDR2 sequences are LNHDA and SQIVND (reference sequence). The CDR3 has 15 amino acids. This chain's CDR3 is CASSIPGGGTDTQYF. DNA of the CDR3: TGTGCCAGTAGTATTCCCGGAGGGGGCACAGATACGCAGTATTTT.

The gene calls are TRBV5-1 and TRBJ2-5; D is ambiguous. This CDR3 comprises 14 residues. Germline CDR1 SGHRS, CDR2 YFSETQ. V was clipped by 0 bases and J by 1 base, with 7 bases between them. This CDR3 reads CASSLGGIQETQYF. For the CDR3, the DNA is TGCGCCAGCAGCTTGGGGGGAATCCAAGAGACCCAGTACTTC. The full variable domain, rest sourced from reference TRBV5-1 and TRBJ2-5, is KAGVTQTPRYLIKTRGQQVTLSCSPISGHRSVSWYQQTPGQGLQFLFEYFSETQRNKGNFPGRFSGRQFSNSRSEMNVSTLELGDSALYLCASSLGGIQETQYFGPGTRLLVL.

J is TRBJ1-2 and V is TRBV23-1; D not resolved. TRBV23-1 has ORF status, its function being uncertain. The CDR3 sequence is 10 residues long. V shed 6 bases and J shed 5 bases, with 4 bases lying between them. In nucleotides, the CDR3 is TGCGCCAGCAGGGTTTATGGCTACACCTTC. Translated: CASRVYGYTF.

The J gene is TRBJ1-1, the V gene TRBV7-9; D is uncertain. From germline, CDR1 is SEHNR and CDR2 FQNEAQ (reference sequence). Trimming shortened V by 4 bases and J by 8 bases, and 11 bases separated the two germline ends. This CDR3 is built from 12 residues. The CDR3 protein is CASSSETWEAFF. CDR3 DNA sequence: TGTGCCAGCAGCTCCGAGACCTGGGAAGCTTTCTTT.

The V call is TRBV18, the J call TRBJ2-1; TRBD1 is a possible D gene (6 bases). The CDR3 spans 14 residues. Trimming pared 6 bases from V and 2 bases from J, leaving 11 bases between. Looked up from germline, CDR1 is KGHSH and CDR2 is LQKENI. Here the CDR3 DNA reads TGTGCCAGCTCGCCCTGGACAGCCTACAATGAGCAGTTCTTC. Its protein product is CASSPWTAYNEQFF.

In this sample, this clone turned up a few times. The J gene is TRBJ2-6, the V gene TRBV2; 7 bases line up with TRBD1. Germline V lookup: CDR1 SNHLY, CDR2 FYNNEI. V trimming: 6 bases; J trimming: 0 bases; junction bases outside the gene matches: 8. CDR3 length equals 17 residues. CDR3 in DNA: TGTGCCAGCAGGGACAGGTCCCTCCGCTCTGGGGCCAACGTCCTGACTTTC. Its translation is CASRDRSLRSGANVLTF.

This clone was seen more than once but under ten times. This chain links TRBV11-3 with TRBJ2-1, with no clear D. Trimming removed 4 bases from V and 4 bases from J, with 8 bases in between. Looked up from germline, CDR1 is SGHNT and CDR2 is YENEEA. The CDR3 is made up of 13 amino acids. The CDR3 here is CASSSSAYNEQFF. In nucleotides, the CDR3 is TGTGCCAGCAGCTCCTCCGCTTACAATGAGCAGTTCTTC.

J is TRBJ2-5 and V is TRBV7-6, with D unclear. Germline V gene sequence: CDR1 SGHVS, CDR2 FNYEAQ. Deletions cut 5 bases from V and 5 bases from J, with 21 bases between. The CDR3 runs to 16 residues. Here the CDR3 DNA reads TGTGCCAGCAGCCCACCAGGCAGTCCTTCGAGGGAGACCCAGTACTTC. This encodes CASSPPGSPSRETQYF.

This chain uses TRBV12-3 or TRBV12-4 with TRBJ1-1; 10 nucleotides agree with TRBD1. The V and J ends lost 5 bases and 11 bases, in that order; junction bases with no gene match: 2. This CDR3 is 11 amino acids long. This CDR3 reads CASSTDRGAFF. The CDR3 nucleotides read TGTGCCAGCAGTACGGACAGGGGGGCTTTCTTT.

This chain joins TRBV6-5 and TRBJ1-2, with D maybe TRBD1 (5 bases). This CDR3 has 15 residues. Germline V CDR1 and CDR2: MNHEY, SVGAGI. V dropped 2 bases and J dropped 4 bases, with 14 bases sitting between them. The CDR3 bases are TGTGCCAGCAGTTACGGTGACAGCCTCGGCTATGGCTACACCTTC. This sequence encodes CASSYGDSLGYGYTF.

This chain joins TRBV12-3 or TRBV12-4 and TRBJ1-2; D gene uncertain. V dropped 3 bases and J dropped 1 base, with 3 bases sitting between them. The CDR3 spans 12 residues. The CDR3 nucleotides read TGTGCCAGCAGTTTCATTAACTATGGCTACACCTTC. It encodes CASSFINYGYTF.

This clone was found a few times. This chain uses TRBV6-2 or TRBV6-3 with TRBJ1-2; D is perhaps TRBD1 (5 bases). Looked up from germline, CDR1 is MNHEY and CDR2 is SVGEGT. The V end was cut by 5 bases, the J end by 7 bases, with 11 bases between. There are 12 residues in the CDR3. Written as DNA, the CDR3 is TGTGCCAGCAGTCCACGGACATTTGGCTACACCTTC. Amino acid sequence: CASSPRTFGYTF.

As regards this clone: The same CDR3 arises from other DNA sequences in this sample as well. The J gene is TRBJ1-1, the V gene TRBV28, with TRBD1 as a possible D gene (5 bases). The germline gives CDR1 MDHEN, CDR2 SYDVKM. This CDR3 has 14 residues. V dropped 2 bases and J dropped 4 bases, with 11 bases sitting between them. CDR3 sequence reads: CASSLGGLGTEAFF. The CDR3 DNA is TGTGCCAGCAGTTTAGGGGGGTTGGGCACTGAAGCTTTCTTT.

This sequence joins TRBV7-3 and TRBJ1-6; tentatively, D is TRBD1 (6 bases). Germline assignment: CDR1 SGHTA and CDR2 FQGTGA. Trimming left V 5 bases short and J 7 bases short, with 12 bases between. The CDR3 has 14 residues. CDR3 loop: CASSPGGGNSPLHF. The CDR3 coding sequence is TGTGCCAGCAGCCCCGGGGGCGGGAATTCACCCCTCCACTTT.